One and the same sample provided the 3 T cell receptor beta chains below, sequenced in a study of cytomegalovirus exposure and HLA in healthy donors. PCR amplification relied on 60 Vbeta primers (plus 13 Jbeta primers). Data came from immunoSEQ multiplex PCR; TCRdb stores just in-frame clones and leaves some out. Here the sample spans hundreds of thousands of clones, approximately 80% being singletons. Material: PBMCs. Every receptor here comes from a woman in her thirties or forties in good health and CMV-seronegative.

The CDR3 DNA follows: TGTGCCAGCAGCACAGACAGCAATGAGCAGTTCTTC. This translates into CASSTDSNEQFF. This chain joins TRBV7-3 and TRBJ2-1; weak D call: TRBD1 (5 bases). This CDR3 spans 12 amino acids. Trimming cost V 5 bases and J 6 bases, with 8 bases left between them. CDR1 SGHTA and CDR2 FQGTGA come from the germline V gene.

V is TRBV14 and J is TRBJ2-3; 10 bases are a match to TRBD2. The CDR3 has 20 amino acids. CDR1 is SGHDN, CDR2 FVKESK, per germline. V lost 1 base, J lost 2 bases, and 15 bases stayed unmatched. This chain's CDR3 is CASSQGLAGDDIHLTDTQYF. The CDR3 nucleotides are TGTGCCAGCAGCCAAGGGCTAGCGGGGGACGATATACATCTCACAGATACGCAGTATTTT.

J is TRBJ2-5 and V is TRBV6-5; 7 bases align to TRBD1. The J call is uncertain, as TRBJ2-7 better fits the DNA end. The CDR3 length is 12 residues. Germline CDR1 and CDR2: MNHEY and SVGAGI. The CDR3: CASSYPGGEQYF. CDR3 DNA: TGTGCCAGCAGTTACCCAGGGGGCGAGCAGTACTTC.